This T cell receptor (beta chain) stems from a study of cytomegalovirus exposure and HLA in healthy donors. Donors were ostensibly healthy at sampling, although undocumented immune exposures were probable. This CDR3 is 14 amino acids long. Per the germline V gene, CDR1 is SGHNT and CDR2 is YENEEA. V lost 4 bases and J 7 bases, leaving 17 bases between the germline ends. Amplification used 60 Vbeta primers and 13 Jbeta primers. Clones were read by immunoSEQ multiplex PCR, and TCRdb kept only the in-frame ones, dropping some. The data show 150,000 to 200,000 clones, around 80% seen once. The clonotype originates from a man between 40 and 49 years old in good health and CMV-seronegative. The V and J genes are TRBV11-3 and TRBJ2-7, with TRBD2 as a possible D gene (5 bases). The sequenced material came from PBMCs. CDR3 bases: TGTGCCAGCAGCTCACATCGTGCTCCGGGGGAGCAGTACTTC. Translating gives CASSSHRAPGEQYF.